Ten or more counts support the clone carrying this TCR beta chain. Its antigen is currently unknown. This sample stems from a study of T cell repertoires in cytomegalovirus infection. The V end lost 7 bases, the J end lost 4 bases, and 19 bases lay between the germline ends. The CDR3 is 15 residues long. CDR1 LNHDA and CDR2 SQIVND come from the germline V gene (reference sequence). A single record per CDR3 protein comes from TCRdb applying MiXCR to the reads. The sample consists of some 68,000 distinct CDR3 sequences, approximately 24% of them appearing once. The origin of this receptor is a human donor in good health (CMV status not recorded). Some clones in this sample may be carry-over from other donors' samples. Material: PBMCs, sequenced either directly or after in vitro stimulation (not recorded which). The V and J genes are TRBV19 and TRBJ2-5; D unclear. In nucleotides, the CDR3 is TGTGCCAGTACCCCCCCTAGGAGCTTAACAGAGACCCAGTACTTC. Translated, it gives CASTPPRSLTETQYF. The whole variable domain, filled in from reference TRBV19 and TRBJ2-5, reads DGGITQSPKYLFRKEGQNVTLSCEQNLNHDAMYWYRQDPGQGLRLIYYSQIVNDFQKGDIAEGYSVSREKKESFPLTVTSAQKNPTAFYLCASTPPRSLTETQYFGPGTRLLVL.